The clone carrying this T cell receptor beta chain was counted between two and nine times. Its antigen is currently unknown. The PCR ran on 60 Vbeta and 13 Jbeta primers. Clones were sequenced by immunoSEQ multiplex PCR, and TCRdb holds only the in-frame ones, with some missing. Seen here are 80,000 to 100,000 clones, approximately 73% observed once, and the top ten hold approximately 3.5%. The germline CDR1 and CDR2 sequences are MNHNY and SVGAGI (reference sequence). The junction had 0 bases not matched to a gene; V was cut back by 7 bases and J by 4 bases. The CDR3 is made up of 11 amino acids. The data belong to a study of cytomegalovirus exposure and HLA in healthy donors. General study findings and limits: Later analysis found that TCR beta chains associated with HLA were more clonally expanded than other, equally common chains. Earlier results showed most TCR beta V segments being productive about 87% or about 30% of the time. Among TCR beta chains, those listed as cytomegalovirus-associated numbered over 150.

Sequencing was done on a sample of PBMCs. This sequence originates from a man between 35 and 55 years old in good health and CMV-seronegative. This sequence joins TRBV6-6 and TRBJ1-1; 7 nucleotides agree with TRBD1. CDR3 loop: CASNRGTEAFF. The CDR3 DNA sequence: TGTGCCAGCAACAGGGGCACTGAAGCTTTCTTT.